The clone carrying this T cell receptor (beta chain) turned up a few times. Antigen unknown. The CDR3 loop spans 14 amino acids. Trimming took off 6 bases at V and 4 bases at J, with 15 bases between the two ends. TCRdb ran MiXCR on the RACE reads and lists one entry per CDR3 protein. The sample has more than 100,000 distinct CDR3 sequences, 11% seen once. The data derive from a study of human T cells and chemical hapten exposure. As for the study in general: Patients got weekly scalp diphenylcyclopropenone doses over the approximately 23-week study.

Time point: patch test 3, about 24 weeks after DPC sensitization. Described treatment: therapeutic diphenylcyclopropenone sensitization with weekly scalp DPC. Blood collection took place prior to placing each patch test. Study results and caveats: Patch test score was positively correlated with the counts of PT1 expanded TCRs.

This specimen was whole blood, taken in connection with sensitization to the hapten diphenylcyclopropenone (DPC). V and J are TRBV12-3 or TRBV12-4 and TRBJ1-2; possibly TRBD1 for D (5 bases). The TCR originated in a woman aged 50 to 60 with alopecia areata. Some clones in this sample may be carry-over from other donors' samples. In nucleotides, the CDR3 is TGTGCCAGCAGCGGAGCCGGGGGGAGCTATGGCTACACCTTC. Its translation: CASSGAGGSYGYTF.